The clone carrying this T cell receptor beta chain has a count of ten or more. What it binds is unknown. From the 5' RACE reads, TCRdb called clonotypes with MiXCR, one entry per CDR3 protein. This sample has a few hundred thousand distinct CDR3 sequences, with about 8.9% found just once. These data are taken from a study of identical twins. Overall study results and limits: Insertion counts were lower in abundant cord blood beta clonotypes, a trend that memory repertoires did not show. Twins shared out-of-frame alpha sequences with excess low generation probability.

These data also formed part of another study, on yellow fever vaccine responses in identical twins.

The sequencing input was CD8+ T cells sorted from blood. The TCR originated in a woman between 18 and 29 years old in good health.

The CDR3 bases are TGTGCCAGCAGCCAAGAGGCCGACGGGGGGGCCTACAATGAGCAGTTCTTC. Its translation is CASSQEADGGAYNEQFF. V gene TRBV14 combines with J gene TRBJ2-1, with 8 bases fitting TRBD2. Losses at the gene ends were 0 bases for V and 2 bases for J; bases not matched to a gene: 6. The CDR3 consists of 17 residues. Germline V gene sequence: CDR1 SGHDN, CDR2 FVKESK.